This TCR beta chain derives from a study of blood T cell repertoires in COVID-19. Study in general: COVID-19 samples collected from the United States, Italy and Spain covered acute and convalescent phases.

V gave up 6 bases and J gave up 8 bases, with 5 bases separating them. The CDR3 has 10 residues. Germline V gene lookup returns CDR1 MGHDK and CDR2 SYGVNS. Assay: immunoSEQ multiplex PCR; the TCRdb copy retains only in-frame clones and omits some. Among 140,000 to 150,000 clones listed, approximately 85% were seen once. The chain joins TRBV25-1 to TRBJ2-1, with D perhaps TRBD2 (5 bases). The receptor comes from a woman aged 60-70 years with COVID-19, enrolled during active disease. Material: peripheral blood. CDR3 residues: CASRADEQFF. The CDR3 DNA follows: TGTGCCAGCAGAGCGGATGAGCAGTTCTTC.